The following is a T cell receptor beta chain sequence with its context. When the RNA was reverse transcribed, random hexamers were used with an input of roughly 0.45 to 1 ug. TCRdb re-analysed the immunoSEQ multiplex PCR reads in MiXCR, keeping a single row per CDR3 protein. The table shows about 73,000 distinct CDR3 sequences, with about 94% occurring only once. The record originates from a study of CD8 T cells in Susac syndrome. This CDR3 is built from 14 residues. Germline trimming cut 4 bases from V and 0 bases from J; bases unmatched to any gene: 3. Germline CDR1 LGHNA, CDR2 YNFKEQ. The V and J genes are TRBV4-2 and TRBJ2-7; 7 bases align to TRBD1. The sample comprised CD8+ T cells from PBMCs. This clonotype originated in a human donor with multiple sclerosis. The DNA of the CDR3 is TGTGCCAGCAGCCCGACAGGGTCCTCCTACGAGCAGTACTTC. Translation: CASSPTGSSYEQYF.